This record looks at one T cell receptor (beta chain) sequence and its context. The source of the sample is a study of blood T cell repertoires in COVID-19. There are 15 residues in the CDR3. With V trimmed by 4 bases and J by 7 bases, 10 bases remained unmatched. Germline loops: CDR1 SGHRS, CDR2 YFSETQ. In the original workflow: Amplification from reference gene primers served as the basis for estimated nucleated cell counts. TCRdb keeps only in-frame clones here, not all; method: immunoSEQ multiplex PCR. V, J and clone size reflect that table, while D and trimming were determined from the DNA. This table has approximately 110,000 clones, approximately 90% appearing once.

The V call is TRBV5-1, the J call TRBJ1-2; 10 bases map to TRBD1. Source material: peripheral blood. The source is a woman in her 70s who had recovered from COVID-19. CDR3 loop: CASSQRLGTGAGYTF. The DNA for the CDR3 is TGCGCCAGCAGCCAACGACTAGGGACAGGGGCTGGCTACACCTTC.